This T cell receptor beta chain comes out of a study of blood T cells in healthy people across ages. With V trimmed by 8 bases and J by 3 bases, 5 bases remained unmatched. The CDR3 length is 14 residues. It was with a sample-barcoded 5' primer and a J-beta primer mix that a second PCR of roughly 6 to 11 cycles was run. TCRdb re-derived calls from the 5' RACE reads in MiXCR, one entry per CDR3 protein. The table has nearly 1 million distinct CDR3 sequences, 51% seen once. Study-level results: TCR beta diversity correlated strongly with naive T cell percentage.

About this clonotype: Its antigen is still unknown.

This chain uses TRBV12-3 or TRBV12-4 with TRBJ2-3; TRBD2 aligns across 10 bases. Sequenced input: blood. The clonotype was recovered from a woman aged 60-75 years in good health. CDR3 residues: CASRRAGGTDTQYF. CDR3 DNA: TGTGCCAGCCGCCGAGCGGGAGGGACAGATACGCAGTATTTT.